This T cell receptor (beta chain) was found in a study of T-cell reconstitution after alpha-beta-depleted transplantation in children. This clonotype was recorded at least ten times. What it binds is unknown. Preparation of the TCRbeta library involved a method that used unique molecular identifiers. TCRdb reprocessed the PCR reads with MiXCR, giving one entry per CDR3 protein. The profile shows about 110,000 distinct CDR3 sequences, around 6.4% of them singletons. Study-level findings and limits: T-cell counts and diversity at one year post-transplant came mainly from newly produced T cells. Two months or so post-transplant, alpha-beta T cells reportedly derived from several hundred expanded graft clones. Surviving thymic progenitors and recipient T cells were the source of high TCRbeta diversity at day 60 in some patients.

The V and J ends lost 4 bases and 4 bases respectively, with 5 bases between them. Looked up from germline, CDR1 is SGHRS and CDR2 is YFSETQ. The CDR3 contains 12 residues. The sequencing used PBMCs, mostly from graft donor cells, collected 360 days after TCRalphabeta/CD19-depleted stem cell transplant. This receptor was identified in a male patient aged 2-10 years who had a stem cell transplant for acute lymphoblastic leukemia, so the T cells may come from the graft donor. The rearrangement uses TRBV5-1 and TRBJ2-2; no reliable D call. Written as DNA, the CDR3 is TGCGCCAGCAGCAGGGTCACCGGGGAGCTGTTTTTT. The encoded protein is CASSRVTGELFF.